This record looks at one T cell receptor (beta chain) sequence and its context. The data derive from a study of PD-L1 blockade in urothelial cancer. TCRdb keeps only in-frame clones here, not all; method: immunoSEQ multiplex PCR. The sample records 25,000 to 30,000 clones, more than 70% being singletons. The V segment lost 0 bases and the J segment 5 bases; nucleotides outside the gene matches: 5. The CDR3 has 15 residues. CDR1 and CDR2 (germline): SGHAT, FQNNGV. The receptor was isolated from a man between 45 and 60 years old with urothelial cancer. The sample in question was PBMCs, obtained around atezolizumab (anti-PD-L1) treatment. V gene TRBV11-2 combines with J gene TRBJ2-5, with TRBD2 identical over 8 bases. CDR3: CASSLESGGRETQYF. The CDR3 nucleotides read TGTGCCAGCAGCTTAGAAAGCGGGGGAAGGGAGACCCAGTACTTC.